A selection of T cell receptor beta chains follows, all from one sample in a study of radiotherapy plus CTLA-4 blockade in lung cancer. Clones were read by immunoSEQ multiplex PCR, and TCRdb kept only the in-frame ones, dropping some. The data contain around 78,000 clones, 60% to 85% of them singletons. This specimen was peripheral blood, taken from a patient treated with radiotherapy plus ipilimumab. Receptors originate from a human donor with non-small cell lung cancer who had a partial response to radiotherapy plus ipilimumab. Some clones in this sample may be carry-over from other donors' samples. CDR3s include the opening cysteine and the closing phenylalanine or tryptophan. The D gene is left open where the match is weak. Some rows mark clone size as missing; the rest say once, few, many or name a class of expanded clone.

CDR3 protein	CDR3 DNA	clone size	V gene	J gene	D gene
CASSLTALAGNEQFF	TGTGCCAGCAGCTTAACGGCCCTAGCGGGAAATGAGCAGTTCTTC	once	TRBV7-3	TRBJ2-1	TRBD2
CASSPAGVRQETQYF	TGTGCCAGCAGTCCCGCAGGGGTGAGGCAAGAGACCCAGTACTTC	.	TRBV28	TRBJ2-5	.
CASSFGGGDTEAFF	TGCGCCAGCAGCTTCGGAGGCGGGGACACTGAAGCTTTCTTT	.	TRBV5-1	TRBJ1-1	.
CASSSMRRGGPDTQYF	TGTGCCAGCAGTTCAATGCGGCGGGGGGGCCCAGATACGCAGTATTTT	.	TRBV28	TRBJ2-3	TRBD2
CASSLEITGSSYEQYF	TGTGCCAGCAGCTTAGAAATAACCGGGAGTAGCTACGAGCAGTACTTC	.	TRBV7-3	TRBJ2-7	.
CASSTHPGTGVEKLFF	TGTGCCAGCAGTACTCACCCCGGGACAGGGGTTGAAAAACTGTTTTTT	few	TRBV28	TRBJ1-4	TRBD1
CASMSLGDLSTDTQYF	TGTGCCAGTATGAGTTTAGGGGATCTGAGCACAGATACGCAGTATTTT	once	TRBV19	TRBJ2-3	.
CASSLTGDNQPQHF	TGCGCCAGCAGCTTAACAGGGGACAATCAGCCCCAGCATTTT	few	TRBV5-1	TRBJ1-5	TRBD1
CASRSGLAGGFYEQYF	TGTGCCAGCAGATCTGGACTAGCGGGAGGTTTCTACGAGCAGTACTTC	.	TRBV27	TRBJ2-7	TRBD2
CASGLPTGLAGVTDTQYF	TGTGCTAGTGGTTTGCCTACGGGACTAGCGGGGGTCACAGATACGCAGTATTTT	.	TRBV12-5	TRBJ2-3	TRBD2
CASSFRGGHEQFF	TGTGCCAGCAGCTTTAGGGGTGGCCATGAGCAGTTCTTC	.	TRBV13	TRBJ2-1	.
CASSTSGTSNDPAKNIQYF	TGTGCCAGCAGTACCTCCGGGACTTCCAACGACCCGGCCAAAAACATTCAGTACTTC	.	TRBV9	TRBJ2-4	.
CASSIVTGGGAKNIQYF	TGTGCCAGTAGTATAGTAACAGGGGGGGGAGCCAAAAACATTCAGTACTTC	.	TRBV19	TRBJ2-4	.
CASKRGGTDTQYF	TGTGCCAGCAAACGGGGGGGCACAGATACGCAGTATTTT	.	TRBV28	TRBJ2-3	TRBD2
CAISGGTGGVYEQYF	TGTGCCATCAGTGGTGGGACAGGGGGCGTCTACGAGCAGTACTTC	.	TRBV10-3	TRBJ2-7	TRBD1
CASSSLHSISYNEQFF	TGTGCCAGCAGTTCGCTTCACTCCATCTCCTACAATGAGCAGTTCTTC	.	TRBV6-5	TRBJ2-1	.
CAWSVEPYNEQFF	TGTGCCTGGAGTGTGGAGCCTTACAATGAGCAGTTCTTC	once	TRBV30	TRBJ2-1	.
CASSRGQTIQETQYF	TGTGCCAGCAGTCGCGGACAGACGATCCAAGAGACCCAGTACTTC	.	TRBV7-2	TRBJ2-5	.
CASSNARGGLIYEQYF	TGTGCCAGCAGCAACGCGCGGGGGGGCCTTATCTACGAGCAGTACTTC	.	TRBV11-3	TRBJ2-7	TRBD2
CASSARDSHPNTGELFF	TGCGCCAGCAGCGCCCGGGACAGCCATCCGAACACCGGGGAGCTGTTTTTT	.	TRBV5-1	TRBJ2-2	TRBD1
CASSPGLTGTYEQYF	TGTGCCAGCTCACCCGGACTTACCGGGACCTACGAGCAGTACTTC	few	TRBV18	TRBJ2-7	.
CASREQASYEQYF	TGTGCCAGCAGGGAACAGGCCTCCTACGAGCAGTACTTC	.	TRBV28	TRBJ2-7	.
CASSASGRRISHTDTQYF	TGTGCCAGCAGTGCGAGCGGGAGGAGGATTTCCCACACAGATACGCAGTATTTT	.	TRBV6-1	TRBJ2-3	TRBD2
CASSVGGAGGDNEQFF	TGTGCTAGCAGCGTAGGGGGCGCCGGGGGGGACAATGAGCAGTTCTTC	once	TRBV9	TRBJ2-1	.
CASSPEGREGWGDEQFF	TGTGCCAGCAGCCCGGAAGGGAGAGAGGGTTGGGGGGATGAGCAGTTCTTC	.	TRBV5-5	TRBJ2-1	.
CASSAPPRGNQPQHF	TGTGCCAGCAGTGCTCCCCCCAGGGGAAACCAGCCCCAGCATTTT	.	TRBV6-1	TRBJ1-5	.
CASSPRRGAGIKNIQYF	TGTGCCAGTAGTCCCCGGAGGGGAGCGGGGATCAAAAACATTCAGTACTTC	.	TRBV19	TRBJ2-4	TRBD2
CASSLAGVGFFQPQHF	TGTGCCAGCAGTTTAGCAGGGGTCGGCTTCTTTCAGCCCCAGCATTTT	.	TRBV28	TRBJ1-5	.
CSVGTGGAGNYGYTF	TGCAGCGTTGGGACAGGGGGCGCGGGTAACTATGGCTACACCTTC	.	TRBV29-1	TRBJ1-2	TRBD1
CASSRNSPDSPLHF	TGTGCCAGCAGCCGGAACAGTCCGGATTCACCCCTCCACTTT	.	TRBV14	TRBJ1-6	.
CASSSGQANTEAFF	TGTGCCAGCTCATCGGGACAGGCCAACACTGAAGCTTTCTTT	.	TRBV18	TRBJ1-1	TRBD1
CASSLAGTSIKNEQFF	TGTGCCAGCAGTCTTGCCGGGACTAGCATCAAGAATGAGCAGTTCTTC	once	TRBV28	TRBJ2-1	TRBD2
CASRKPTSGPYF	TGTGCCAGCCGGAAACCGACTAGCGGGCCTTACTTC	once	TRBV28	TRBJ2-7	TRBD2
CASSLISYTGELFF	TGTGCCAGCAGCTTAATCAGTTACACCGGGGAGCTGTTTTTT	.	TRBV7-2	TRBJ2-2	.
CASSVGLAGPYNEQFF	TGTGCCAGCAGCGTGGGACTAGCGGGACCCTACAATGAGCAGTTCTTC	.	TRBV9	TRBJ2-1	TRBD2
CAISPGQSSYEQYF	TGTGCCATCAGCCCGGGACAGAGTTCCTACGAGCAGTACTTC	few	TRBV10-3	TRBJ2-7	TRBD1
CATSWGRTGVNEQFF	TGTGCCACATCCTGGGGTAGGACAGGGGTCAATGAGCAGTTCTTC	.	TRBV6-5	TRBJ2-1	TRBD1
CASSLRQAREQYF	TGTGCCAGCAGCCTAAGACAGGCCCGAGAGCAGTACTTC	.	TRBV28	TRBJ2-7	.
CASSMGLAEDTQYF	TGTGCCAGTAGTATGGGACTAGCGGAAGATACGCAGTATTTT	many	TRBV19	TRBJ2-3	TRBD2
CARLGELSYNEQFF	TGTGCCAGGCTGGGAGAGTTATCCTACAATGAGCAGTTCTTC	.	TRBV18	TRBJ2-1	.
CARRPSRRTGKSYGYTF	TGTGCCAGAAGACCCAGTAGAAGGACAGGGAAGAGCTATGGCTACACCTTC	.	TRBV5-3	TRBJ1-2	TRBD1
CASSQDSGAGNTIYF	TGCGCCAGCAGCCAAGATTCCGGGGCTGGAAACACCATATATTTT	few	TRBV4-3	TRBJ1-3	.
CASSFARGPYEQYF	TGTGCCAGCAGCTTCGCCAGGGGGCCCTACGAGCAGTACTTC	.	TRBV7-2	TRBJ2-7	TRBD1
CASSLGQIQETQYF	TGTGCCAGCAGCCTGGGACAGATCCAAGAGACCCAGTACTTC	.	TRBV9	TRBJ2-5	TRBD1
CASSLVPAGGKTQYF	TGTGCCAGCAGCTTGGTCCCAGCGGGAGGGAAGACGCAGTATTTT	once	TRBV5-8	TRBJ2-3	TRBD2
CASRLGLAGGADTQYF	TGTGCCAGCAGACTGGGACTAGCGGGAGGTGCAGATACGCAGTATTTT	.	TRBV7-3	TRBJ2-3	TRBD2
CASSSGQANTEAFF	TGTGCCAGCAGTTCGGGACAGGCGAACACTGAAGCTTTCTTT	.	TRBV6-1	TRBJ1-1	TRBD1
CASSSGTANWYEQYF	TGTGCCAGCTCATCCGGGACTGCGAATTGGTACGAGCAGTACTTC	.	TRBV18	TRBJ2-7	.
CASSPGTGPNEKLFF	TGTGCCAGCAGCCCCGGGACAGGACCTAATGAAAAACTGTTTTTT	.	TRBV5-6	TRBJ1-4	TRBD1
CASSAGDFFEQFF	TGCGCCAGCAGCGCGGGGGATTTTTTTGAGCAGTTCTTC	.	TRBV5-1	TRBJ2-1	TRBD2
CASRADRGGQETQYF	TGTGCCAGCAGGGCCGACAGGGGAGGCCAAGAGACCCAGTACTTC	.	TRBV2	TRBJ2-5	TRBD1
CASSLAGRQGARGEQFF	TGTGCCAGCAGCTTAGCTGGTCGACAGGGGGCTCGGGGGGAGCAGTTCTTC	.	TRBV7-2	TRBJ2-1	TRBD1
CASSDHWRETINEQFF	TGTGCCAGCAGTGACCACTGGCGGGAGACTATCAATGAGCAGTTCTTC	once	TRBV6-4	TRBJ2-1	TRBD2
CASSLVGGPTDTQYF	TGTGCCAGCAGCTTAGTCGGGGGACCCACAGATACGCAGTATTTT	.	TRBV11-3	TRBJ2-3	.
CASSVVFFGPQHF	TGTGCCAGCAGCGTAGTATTCTTCGGGCCCCAGCATTTT	.	TRBV9	TRBJ1-5	.